This T cell receptor beta chain was found in a study of blood T cell repertoires in COVID-19. Overall study: PBMCs, B-cell-depleted T cells, or T cells provided the cDNA or gDNA that made up the material.

Recruited during active infection, patients (from Seattle) were subsequently followed longitudinally. Germline values: CDR1 SGHVS, CDR2 FQNEAQ. The ends were cut back, 1 base at V and 6 bases at J, with 9 bases in the middle. The length of the CDR3 is 13 residues. In the source study's methods: Nucleated cell counts were estimated from reference gene primer amplification. Profiled with immunoSEQ multiplex PCR; TCRdb holds only in-frame clones, not every one. For V, J and clone size, that table is used; D and trimming come from the DNA. The data show about 60,000 clones, with approximately 80% seen just once and about 9.4% held by the top ten.

This sequence joins TRBV7-8 and TRBJ1-1; D call uncertain. Sequenced input: peripheral blood. This sequence was found in a man aged 45-60 years with COVID-19, enrolled during active disease. The CDR3 sequence is CASSLDLRSEAFF. CDR3 sequence (DNA): TGTGCCAGCAGCTTAGATCTTCGGTCTGAAGCTTTCTTT.